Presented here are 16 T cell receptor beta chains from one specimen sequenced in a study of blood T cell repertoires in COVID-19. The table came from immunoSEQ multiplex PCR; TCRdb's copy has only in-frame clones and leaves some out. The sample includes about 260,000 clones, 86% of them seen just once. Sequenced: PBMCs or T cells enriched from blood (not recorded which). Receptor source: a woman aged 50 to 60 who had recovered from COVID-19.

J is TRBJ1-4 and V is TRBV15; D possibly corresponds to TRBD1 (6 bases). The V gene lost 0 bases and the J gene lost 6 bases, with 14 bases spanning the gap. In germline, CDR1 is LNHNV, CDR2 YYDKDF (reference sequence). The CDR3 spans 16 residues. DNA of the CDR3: TGTGCCACCAGCAGAGATCCGCGGGGGCGCGATGAAAAACTGTTTTTT. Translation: CATSRDPRGRDEKLFF.

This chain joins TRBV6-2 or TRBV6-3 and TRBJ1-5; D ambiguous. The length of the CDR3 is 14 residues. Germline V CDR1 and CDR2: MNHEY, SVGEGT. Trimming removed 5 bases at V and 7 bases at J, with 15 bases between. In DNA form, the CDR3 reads TGTGCCAGCAGTCCACTGACGGGATTCCAGCCCCAGCATTTT. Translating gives CASSPLTGFQPQHF.

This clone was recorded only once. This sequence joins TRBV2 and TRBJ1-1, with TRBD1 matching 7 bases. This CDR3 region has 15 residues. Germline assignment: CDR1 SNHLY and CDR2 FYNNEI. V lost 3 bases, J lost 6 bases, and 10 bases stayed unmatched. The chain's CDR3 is CASSEAPRGLAEAFF. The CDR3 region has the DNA TGTGCCAGCAGTGAGGCTCCTAGGGGGCTAGCTGAAGCTTTCTTT.

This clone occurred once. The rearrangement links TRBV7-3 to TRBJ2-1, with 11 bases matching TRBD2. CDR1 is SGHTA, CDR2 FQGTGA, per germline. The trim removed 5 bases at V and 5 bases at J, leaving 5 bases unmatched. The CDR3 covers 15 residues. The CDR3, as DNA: TGTGCCAGCAGCCCAAGGGGACTAGCGGACAATGAGCAGTTCTTC. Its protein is CASSPRGLADNEQFF.

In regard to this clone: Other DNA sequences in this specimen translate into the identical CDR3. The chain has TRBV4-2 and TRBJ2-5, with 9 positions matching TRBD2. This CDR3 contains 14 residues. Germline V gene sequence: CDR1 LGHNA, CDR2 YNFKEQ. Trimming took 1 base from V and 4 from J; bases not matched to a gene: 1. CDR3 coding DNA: TGTGCCAGCAGCCAAGGCGGGGGGGGAGAGACCCAGTACTTC. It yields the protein CASSQGGGGETQYF.

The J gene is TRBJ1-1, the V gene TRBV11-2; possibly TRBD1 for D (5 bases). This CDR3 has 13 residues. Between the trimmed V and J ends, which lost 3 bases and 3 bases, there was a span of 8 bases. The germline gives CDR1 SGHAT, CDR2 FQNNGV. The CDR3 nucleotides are TGTGCCAGCAGCTTGGGACTTTACACTGAAGCTTTCTTT. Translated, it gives CASSLGLYTEAFF.

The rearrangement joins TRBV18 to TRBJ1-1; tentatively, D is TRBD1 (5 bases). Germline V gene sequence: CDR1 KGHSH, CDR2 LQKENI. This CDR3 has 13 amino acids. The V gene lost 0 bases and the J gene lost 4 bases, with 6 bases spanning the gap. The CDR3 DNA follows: TGTGCCAGCTCACCACCAAGGGGCACTGAAGCTTTCTTT. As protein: CASSPPRGTEAFF.

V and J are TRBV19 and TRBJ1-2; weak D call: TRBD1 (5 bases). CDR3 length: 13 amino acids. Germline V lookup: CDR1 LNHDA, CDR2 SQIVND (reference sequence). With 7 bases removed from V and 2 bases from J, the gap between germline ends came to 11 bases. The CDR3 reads CASTLDKNYGYTF. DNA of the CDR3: TGTGCCAGTACCTTGGACAAGAACTATGGCTACACCTTC.

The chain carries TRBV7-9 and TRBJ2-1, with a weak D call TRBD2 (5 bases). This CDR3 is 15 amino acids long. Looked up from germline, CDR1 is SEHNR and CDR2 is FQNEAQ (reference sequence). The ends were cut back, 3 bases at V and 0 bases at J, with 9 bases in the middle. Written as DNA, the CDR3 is TGTGCCAGCAGCTTTGTGAGGGCCTCCTACAATGAGCAGTTCTTC. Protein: CASSFVRASYNEQFF.

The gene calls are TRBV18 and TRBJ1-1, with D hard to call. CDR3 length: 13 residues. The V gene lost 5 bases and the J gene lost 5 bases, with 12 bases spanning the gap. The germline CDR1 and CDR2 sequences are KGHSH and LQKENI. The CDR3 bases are TGTGCCAGCTCAGGACTGGATGGTACTGAAGCTTTCTTT. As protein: CASSGLDGTEAFF.

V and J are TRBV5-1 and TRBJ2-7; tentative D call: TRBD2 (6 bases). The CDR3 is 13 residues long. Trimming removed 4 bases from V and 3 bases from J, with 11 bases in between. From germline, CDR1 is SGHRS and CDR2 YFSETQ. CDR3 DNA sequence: TGCGCCAGCAGCCAAGGGACTTACTACGAGCAGTACTTC. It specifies CASSQGTYYEQYF.

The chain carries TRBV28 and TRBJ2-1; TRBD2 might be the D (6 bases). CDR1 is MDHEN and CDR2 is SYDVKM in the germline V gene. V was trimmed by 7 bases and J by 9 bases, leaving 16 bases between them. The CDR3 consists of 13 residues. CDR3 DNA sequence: TGTGCCAGCACCAAACTAGCCTTGCCTGAGCAGTTCTTC. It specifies CASTKLALPEQFF.

Here the CDR3 DNA reads TGTGCCAGCAGCTTAGGCGGGAGGGTAAATGAGCAGTTCTTC. Protein: CASSLGGRVNEQFF. The chain couples TRBV7-3 to TRBJ2-1; TRBD2 agrees at 9 bases. Germline CDR1 reads SGHTA; CDR2 reads FQGTGA. This CDR3 spans 14 amino acids. V was clipped by 2 bases and J by 7 bases; unmatched bases: 3.

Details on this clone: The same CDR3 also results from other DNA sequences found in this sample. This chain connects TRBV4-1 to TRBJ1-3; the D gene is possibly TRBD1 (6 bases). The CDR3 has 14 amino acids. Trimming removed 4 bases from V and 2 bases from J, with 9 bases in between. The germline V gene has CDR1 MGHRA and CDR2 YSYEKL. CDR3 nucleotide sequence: TGCGCCAGCAGCCGACCAGGGGCTGGAAACACCATATATTTT. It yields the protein CASSRPGAGNTIYF.

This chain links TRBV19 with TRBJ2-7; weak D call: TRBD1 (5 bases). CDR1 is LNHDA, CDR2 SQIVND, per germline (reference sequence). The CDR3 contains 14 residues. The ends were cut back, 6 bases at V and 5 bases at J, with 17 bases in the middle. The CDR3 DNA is TGTGCCAGTAGAGACAGTCTGTCTACCCACGAGCAGTACTTC. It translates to CASRDSLSTHEQYF.

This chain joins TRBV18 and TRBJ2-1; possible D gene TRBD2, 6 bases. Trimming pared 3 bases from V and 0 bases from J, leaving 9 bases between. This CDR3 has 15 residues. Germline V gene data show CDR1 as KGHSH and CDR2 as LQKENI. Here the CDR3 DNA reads TGTGCCAGCTCACCGGGACTCAGCTCCTACAATGAGCAGTTCTTC. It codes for CASSPGLSSYNEQFF.